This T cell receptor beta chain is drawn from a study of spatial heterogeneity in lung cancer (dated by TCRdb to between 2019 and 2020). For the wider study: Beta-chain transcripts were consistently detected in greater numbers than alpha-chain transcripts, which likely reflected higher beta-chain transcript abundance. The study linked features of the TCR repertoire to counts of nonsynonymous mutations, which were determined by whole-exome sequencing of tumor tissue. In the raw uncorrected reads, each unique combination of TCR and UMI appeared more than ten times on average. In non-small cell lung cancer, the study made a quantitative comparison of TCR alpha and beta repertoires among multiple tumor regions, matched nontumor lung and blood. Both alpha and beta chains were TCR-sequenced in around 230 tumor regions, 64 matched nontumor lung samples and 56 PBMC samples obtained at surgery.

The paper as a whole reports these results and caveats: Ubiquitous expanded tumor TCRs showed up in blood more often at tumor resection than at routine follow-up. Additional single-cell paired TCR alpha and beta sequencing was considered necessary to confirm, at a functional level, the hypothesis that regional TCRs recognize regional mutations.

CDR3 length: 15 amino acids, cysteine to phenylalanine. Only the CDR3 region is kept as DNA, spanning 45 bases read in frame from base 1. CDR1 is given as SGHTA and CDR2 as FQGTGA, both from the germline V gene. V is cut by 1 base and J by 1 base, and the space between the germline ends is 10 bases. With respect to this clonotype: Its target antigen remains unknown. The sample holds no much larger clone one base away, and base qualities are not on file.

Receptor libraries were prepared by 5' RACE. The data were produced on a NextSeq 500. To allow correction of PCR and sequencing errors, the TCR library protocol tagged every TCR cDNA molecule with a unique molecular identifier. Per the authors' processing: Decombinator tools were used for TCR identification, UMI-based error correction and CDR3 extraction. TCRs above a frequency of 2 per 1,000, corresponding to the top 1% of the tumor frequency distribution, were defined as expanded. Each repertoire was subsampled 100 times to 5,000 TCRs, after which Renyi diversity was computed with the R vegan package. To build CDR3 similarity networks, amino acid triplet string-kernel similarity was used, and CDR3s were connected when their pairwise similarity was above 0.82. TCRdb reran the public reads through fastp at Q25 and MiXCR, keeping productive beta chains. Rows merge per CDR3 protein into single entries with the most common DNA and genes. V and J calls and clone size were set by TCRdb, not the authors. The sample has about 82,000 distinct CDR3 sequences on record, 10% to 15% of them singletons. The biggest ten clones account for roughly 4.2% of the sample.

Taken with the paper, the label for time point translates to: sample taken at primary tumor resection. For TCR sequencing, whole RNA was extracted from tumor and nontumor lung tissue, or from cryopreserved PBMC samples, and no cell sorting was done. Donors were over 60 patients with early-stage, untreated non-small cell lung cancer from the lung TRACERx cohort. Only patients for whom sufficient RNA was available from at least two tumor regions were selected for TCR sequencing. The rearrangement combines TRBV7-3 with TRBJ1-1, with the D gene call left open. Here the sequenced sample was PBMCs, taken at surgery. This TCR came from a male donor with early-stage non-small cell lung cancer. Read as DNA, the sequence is TGTGCCAGCAGCTTAATAAGACTCCAGAACACTGAAGCTTTCTTT. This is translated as CASSLIRLQNTEAFF. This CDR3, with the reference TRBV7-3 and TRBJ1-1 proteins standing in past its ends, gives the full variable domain GAGVSQTPSNKVTEKGKYVELRCDPISGHTALYWYRQSLGQGPEFLIYFQGTGAADDSGLPNDRFFAVRPEGSVSTLKIQRTERGDSAVYLCASSLIRLQNTEAFFGQGTRLTVV.